This T cell receptor beta chain comes out of a study of T and B cells in COVID-19 patients. Study overall: The recovered cohort's median age was 34 years, versus about 63 years in active infection. Study findings and constraints: Patients with COVID-19 reportedly showed strongly skewed T cell receptor beta variable and joining gene usage.

BIOMED2 TRB-A/B primer pools were used in multiplex TRB PCR. TCRdb passed the multiplex PCR reads through MiXCR, listing each CDR3 protein once. Here the sample spans roughly 27,000 distinct CDR3 sequences, 30% to 35% being singletons. This clonotype occurred a few times. Its antigen remains unidentified. The CDR3 sequence is 15 residues long. Germline V gives CDR1 MNHEY, CDR2 SVGEGT. The V end was cut by 5 bases, the J end by 6 bases, with 16 bases between. From blood, roughly 250-500 ng of genomic DNA served as TRB template. This sequence originates from a human donor who had recovered from COVID-19. The V gene is TRBV6-2 or TRBV6-3, the J gene TRBJ1-4; D might be TRBD1 (6 bases). What was sequenced was blood. CDR3 in amino acids: CASSTRTASYEKLFF. CDR3 nucleotides: TGTGCCAGCAGTACGCGGACAGCCTCCTATGAAAAACTGTTTTTT.